The rows below give T cell receptor beta chains drawn from one sample of a study of shared clonotypes between healthy human individuals. Sequencing used immunoSEQ multiplex PCR; TCRdb keeps in-frame clones, though not all of them. The table has approximately 2.5 million clones, 80% to 95% seen once; the top ten hold about 0.38%. The specimen sequenced was naive CD4+ T cells from PBMCs. The receptors were gathered from a man between 18 and 29 years old in good health. Some clones in this sample may be carry-over from other donors' samples. Each CDR3 is given with its conserved first and last residue. The D gene is left open where the match is weak. Clone size appears in some rows only: once, few, many, or a class for an expanded clone.

j_call | v_call | d_call | clone_size | cdr3_aa | cdr3_nt
TRBJ2-2 | TRBV9 | TRBD2 | NA | CASSVSGGRAVTGELFF | TGTGCCAGCAGCGTATCGGGCGGGAGGGCCGTCACCGGGGAGCTGTTTTTT
TRBJ2-3 | TRBV2 | TRBD2 | NA | CASSALWEAGAPDTQYF | TGTGCCAGCAGTGCCCTCTGGGAGGCGGGAGCTCCAGATACGCAGTATTTT
TRBJ1-1 | TRBV29-1 | NA | NA | CSVQWLGNTEAFF | TGCAGCGTTCAATGGCTCGGAAACACTGAAGCTTTCTTT
TRBJ1-5 | TRBV2 | NA | NA | CASSEVWGGQPQHF | TGTGCCAGCAGTGAGGTATGGGGCGGGCAGCCCCAGCATTTT
TRBJ2-5 | TRBV9 | TRBD2 | NA | CASSVDEGSGSRETQYF | TGTGCCAGCAGCGTAGATGAGGGTAGCGGGAGCCGGGAGACCCAGTACTTC
TRBJ2-6 | TRBV30 | NA | NA | CAWRSFSGANVLTF | TGTGCCTGGAGGAGCTTCTCTGGGGCCAACGTCCTGACTTTC
TRBJ2-1 | TRBV27 | NA | once | CASSSLTTIGREQFF | TGTGCCAGCAGTTCTCTGACTACGATCGGGCGTGAGCAGTTCTTC
TRBJ2-7 | TRBV5-4 | NA | NA | CASSRGGTGIDEQYF | TGTGCCAGCAGCCGGGGGGGGACAGGGATCGACGAGCAGTACTTC
TRBJ2-1 | TRBV7-7 | TRBD2 | NA | CASSSAGGERRLFF | TGTGCCAGCAGCTCGGCCGGGGGGGAGAGACGACTGTTCTTC
TRBJ2-1 | TRBV29-1 | TRBD2 | NA | CSVDPQRERLWESNEQFF | TGCAGCGTTGACCCTCAGCGGGAGAGGCTCTGGGAATCCAATGAGCAGTTCTTC
TRBJ2-1 | TRBV11-3 | NA | NA | CASSLGASVHNEQFF | TGTGCCAGCAGCTTAGGGGCGTCGGTCCACAATGAGCAGTTCTTC
TRBJ1-2 | TRBV5-5 | NA | NA | CASNLVADPNLIYGYTF | TGTGCCAGCAACTTGGTGGCAGACCCTAATCTTATCTATGGCTACACCTTC